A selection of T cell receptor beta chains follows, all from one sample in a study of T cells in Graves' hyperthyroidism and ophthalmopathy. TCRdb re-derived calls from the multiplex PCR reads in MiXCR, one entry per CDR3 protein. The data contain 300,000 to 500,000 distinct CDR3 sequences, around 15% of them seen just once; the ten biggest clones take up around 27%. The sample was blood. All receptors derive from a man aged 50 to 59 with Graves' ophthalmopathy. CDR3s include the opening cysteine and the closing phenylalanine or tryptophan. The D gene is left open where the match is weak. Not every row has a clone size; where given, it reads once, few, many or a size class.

CASSKTTTDTQYF	TGTGCCAGCAGTAAAACTACCACAGATACGCAGTATTTT	TRBJ2-3	-	-	TRBV6-1
CASSELSGTGNEKLFF	TGTGCCAGCAGTGAACTCTCCGGGACAGGGAATGAAAAACTGTTTTTT	TRBJ1-4	many	TRBD1	TRBV6-1
CASSMGYYSYVQYF	TGTGCCAGTAGTATGGGCTATTACTCCTACGTGCAGTACTTC	TRBJ2-7	-	-	TRBV19
CASSQERNEQYF	TGTGCCAGCAGCCAAGAAAGGAACGAGCAGTACTTC	TRBJ2-7	many	-	TRBV3-1
CASRTVVETQYF	TGTGCCAGCAGGACAGTTGTGGAGACCCAGTACTTC	TRBJ2-5	many	-	TRBV6-1
CASSVGGTGKDEQFF	TGTGCCAGCAGCGTAGGAGGGACCGGCAAGGATGAGCAGTTCTTC	TRBJ2-1	many	-	TRBV9
CSARGWEKLFF	TGCAGTGCGAGAGGTTGGGAAAAACTGTTTTTT	TRBJ1-4	many	-	TRBV20-1
CASSRGSGESGNTEAFF	TGTGCCAGCAGCCGTGGTTCGGGGGAATCTGGGAACACTGAAGCTTTCTTT	TRBJ1-1	many	-	TRBV11-3
CASSLIGGLAKNIQYF	TGTGCCAGCAGCTTAATAGGGGGCCTAGCCAAAAACATTCAGTACTTC	TRBJ2-4	many	TRBD1	TRBV11-2
CASSLNRGRGLDTQYF	TGTGCCAGCAGTTTAAATCGAGGGCGGGGGCTTGATACGCAGTATTTT	TRBJ2-3	many	-	TRBV28
CASSPDSGRANEQFF	TGTGCCAGCAGTCCCGATAGCGGGAGGGCCAATGAGCAGTTCTTC	TRBJ2-1	few	TRBD2	TRBV6-1
CASSQGVGGKGGYTF	TGCGCCAGCAGCCAAGGGGTGGGGGGAAAGGGGGGCTACACCTTC	TRBJ1-2	many	-	TRBV4-1
CSASIDGRMISNQPQHF	TGCAGTGCTAGTATTGACGGCAGGATGATTAGCAATCAGCCCCAGCATTTT	TRBJ1-5	many	-	TRBV20-1
CASYRTSPNEQYF	TGCGCCAGCTATCGAACTAGCCCCAACGAGCAGTACTTC	TRBJ2-7	many	-	TRBV5-1
CAWIVSTGVGGYTF	TGTGCCTGGATTGTCTCGACAGGGGTGGGCGGCTACACCTTC	TRBJ1-2	many	TRBD1	TRBV30
CASSPRWGNNEQFF	TGTGCCAGCAGCCCAAGGTGGGGAAACAATGAGCAGTTCTTC	TRBJ2-1	many	-	TRBV9